This T cell receptor beta chain stems from a study of T-cell memory formation after mild COVID-19. The CDR3 runs to 11 residues. Trimming pared 3 bases from V and 9 bases from J, leaving 6 bases between. CDR1 and CDR2 from the germline V gene are SNHLY and FYNNEI. MiXCR, run by TCRdb on the 5' RACE reads, gives a single entry per CDR3 protein. Among about 390,000 distinct CDR3 sequences listed, approximately 15% were seen once. The sequence came from a man between 18 and 29 years old who had mild COVID-19 (a few samples of this study predate the infection). Cell type and time point are not known. The sample consisted of PBMCs or a T cell subset sorted from them (not recorded which). This chain uses TRBV2 with TRBJ1-5; D unresolved. The CDR3 DNA reads TGTGCCAGCAGTGAGGCTGGGCCCCAGCATTTT. It is translated as CASSEAGPQHF.